This T cell receptor beta chain was captured by sequencing in a study of blood T cell repertoires in COVID-19. The CDR3 is 15 amino acids. The V gene's germline CDR1 is MGHDK and CDR2 SYGVNS. The V end was cut by 4 bases, the J end by 2 bases, with 13 bases between. Clones were read by immunoSEQ multiplex PCR, and TCRdb kept only the in-frame ones, dropping some. The sample has about 150,000 clones, 70% to 80% seen once. This clone appeared a single time. The chain links TRBV25-1 to TRBJ2-3, with D perhaps matching TRBD2 (6 bases). The receptor was derived from a man aged 50-59 years with acute or convalescent COVID-19. Source material: peripheral blood. The CDR3 sequence is CASSVGPSVTDTQYF. CDR3 nucleotide sequence: TGTGCCAGCAGTGTTGGACCTAGCGTCACAGATACGCAGTATTTT.